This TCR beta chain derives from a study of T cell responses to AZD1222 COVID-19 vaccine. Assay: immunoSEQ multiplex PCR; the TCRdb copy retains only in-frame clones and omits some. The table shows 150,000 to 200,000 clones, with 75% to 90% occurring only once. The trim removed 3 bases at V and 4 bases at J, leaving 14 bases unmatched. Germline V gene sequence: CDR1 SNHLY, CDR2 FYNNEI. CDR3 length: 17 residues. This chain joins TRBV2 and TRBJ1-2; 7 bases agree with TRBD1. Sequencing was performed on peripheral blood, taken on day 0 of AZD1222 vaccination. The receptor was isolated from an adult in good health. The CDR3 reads CASSERSSRGQIYGYTF. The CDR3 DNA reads TGTGCCAGCAGTGAGCGGTCGTCTAGGGGGCAGATCTATGGCTACACCTTC.